The 13 T cell receptor beta chains in this list originate from one sample, sequenced in a study of brain T cells in children with intractable seizures. Produced via immunoSEQ multiplex PCR; TCRdb's table is partial and in-frame only. The sample has about 110,000 clones; 94% are singletons. Sequenced material: peripheral blood, taken at surgery. The source of these receptors is a boy in the first two years of life with hemimegalencephaly and intractable seizures.

This clone has a single count. The chain is built from TRBV24-1 and TRBJ2-3, with 11 bases lining up with TRBD2. With 2 bases clipped from V and 0 bases from J, the junction kept 0 bases outside the gene matches. In germline, CDR1 is KGHDR, CDR2 SFDVKD. The CDR3 extends over 16 amino acids. This CDR3 reads CATSDWTSGSTDTQYF. In DNA form, the CDR3 reads TGTGCCACCAGTGATTGGACTAGCGGGAGCACAGATACGCAGTATTTT.

The chain recombines TRBV5-4 with TRBJ1-1, with 8 bases identical to TRBD1. V gave up 8 bases and J gave up 7 bases; unmatched junction bases: 7. The CDR3 is made up of 12 amino acids. CDR1 is SGHNT, CDR2 YYREEE, per germline (reference sequence). CDR3 loop: CASSGGQDEAFF. CDR3 in DNA: TGTGCCAGTTCGGGGGGACAGGATGAAGCTTTCTTT. Combining the CDR3 with reference TRBV5-4 and TRBJ1-1 gives the whole variable domain ETGVTQSPTHLIKTRGQQVTLRCSSQSGHNTVSWYQQALGQGPQFIFQYYREEENGRGNFPPRFSGLQFPNYSSELNVNALELDDSALYLCASSGGQDEAFFGQGTRLTVV.

This sequence joins TRBV9 and TRBJ2-7; 12 bases align to TRBD2. CDR1 and CDR2 from the germline V gene are SGDLS and YYNGEE. The CDR3 contains 15 residues. Trimming took 3 bases from V and 4 from J; bases not matched to a gene: 5. CDR3 bases: TGTGCCAGCAGCGCCACTAGCGGGAGGTTATACGAGCAGTACTTC. This encodes CASSATSGRLYEQYF. Together with reference TRBV9 and TRBJ2-7, the CDR3 gives the full variable domain: DSGVTQTPKHLITATGQRVTLRCSPRSGDLSVYWYQQSLDQGLQFLIQYYNGEERAKGNILERFSAQQFPDLHSELNLSSLELGDSALYFCASSATSGRLYEQYFGPGTRLTVT.

The chain links TRBV28 to TRBJ1-2; D not resolved. The CDR3 is 11 amino acids. V shed 4 bases and J shed 7 bases, with 7 bases lying between them. Looked up from germline, CDR1 is MDHEN and CDR2 is SYDVKM. The CDR3 DNA reads as TGTGCCAGCAGTTCCCCGGGTGGCTACACCTTC. It encodes CASSSPGGYTF.

The chain uses TRBV12-3 or TRBV12-4 and TRBJ1-2; tentatively, D is TRBD1 (5 bases). The V end was cut by 2 bases, the J end by 2 bases, with 6 bases between. This CDR3 spans 13 amino acids. For the CDR3, the DNA is TGTGCCAGCAGTTTACGGGGGAACTATGGCTACACCTTC. Its translation is CASSLRGNYGYTF.

The CDR3 loop is CASSLQRGSISGANVLTF. In DNA, the CDR3 is TGTGCCAGCAGTTTACAGCGCGGGAGCATCTCTGGGGCCAACGTCCTGACTTTC. The chain uses TRBV27 and TRBJ2-6, with 7 bases that match TRBD2. The ends lost 2 bases at V and 0 bases at J; junction bases unmatched: 7. The germline V gene has CDR1 MNHEY and CDR2 SMNVEV (reference sequence). The CDR3 sequence is 18 residues long.

The chain is built from TRBV3-1 (or the pseudogene TRBV3-2) and TRBJ1-4; unclear D gene. The V end was cut by 0 bases, the J end by 0 bases, with 14 bases between. This CDR3 is 18 amino acids long. Germline CDR1 and CDR2: LGHDT and YNNKEL (reference sequence). The CDR3 spells CASSQEVWQVATNEKLFF. The CDR3 DNA reads TGTGCCAGCAGCCAAGAGGTGTGGCAAGTCGCAACTAATGAAAAACTGTTTTTT.

Only one count was recorded for this clone. The chain links TRBV4-3 to TRBJ2-5, with unresolved D. The germline V and J ends were trimmed by 4 bases and 0 bases, with 15 bases remaining between them. This CDR3 is 16 amino acids long. The germline V gene encodes CDR1 LGHNA and CDR2 YSLEER. The CDR3, as DNA: TGCGCCAGCAGCCCGCAGCGCTGGACGTACCAAGAGACCCAGTACTTC. This gives the protein CASSPQRWTYQETQYF.

J is TRBJ2-2 and V is TRBV7-2, with unresolved D. The CDR3 contains 13 residues. From germline, CDR1 is SGHTA and CDR2 FQGNSA. Trimming took 3 bases from V and 0 from J, leaving 2 bases between them. CDR3 in amino acids: CASSFPNTGELFF. CDR3 in DNA: TGTGCCAGCAGCTTCCCGAACACCGGGGAGCTGTTTTTT.

The V call is TRBV5-6, the J call TRBJ1-1; D possibly corresponds to TRBD1 (5 bases). The CDR3 is 13 amino acids. The germline CDR1 and CDR2 sequences are SGHDT and YYEEEE. V lost 0 bases and J lost 10, with 13 bases in between. Written as DNA, the CDR3 is TGTGCCAGCAGCTTGGTAGGGGAAGGGTTAGCTTTCTTT. The encoded protein is CASSLVGEGLAFF.

The V gene is TRBV7-2, the J gene TRBJ1-5; perhaps TRBD1 as D (5 bases). Germline CDR1 reads SGHTA; CDR2 reads FQGNSA. Trimming took 5 bases from V and 8 from J, leaving 19 bases between them. CDR3 size: 15 residues. CDR3 nucleotide sequence: TGTGCCAGCAGCCTCCAGGCGGGCAGGGACGAGCCCCAGCATTTT. Translating it yields CASSLQAGRDEPQHF. The full variable domain, its missing parts supplied by reference TRBV7-2 and TRBJ1-5, is GAGVSQSPSNKVTEKGKDVELRCDPISGHTALYWYRQSLGQGLEFLIYFQGNSAPDKSGLPSDRFSAERTGGSVSTLTIQRTQQEDSAVYLCASSLQAGRDEPQHFGDGTRLSIL.

The chain carries TRBV4-2 and TRBJ2-7; D tentatively fits TRBD1 or TRBD2 (5 bases each). The CDR3 contains 11 residues. Germline V gives CDR1 LGHNA, CDR2 YNFKEQ. Trimming removed 7 bases from V and 6 bases from J, with 10 bases in between. The CDR3 loop reads CASMGVGEQYF. The CDR3 region has the DNA TGTGCCAGCATGGGGGTGGGCGAGCAGTACTTC.

The chain recombines TRBV6-5 with TRBJ2-1; D might be TRBD2 (5 bases). V was clipped by 6 bases and J by 8 bases, with 8 bases between them. Germline V gives CDR1 MNHEY, CDR2 SVGAGI. The CDR3 is 11 amino acids. The DNA for the CDR3 is TGTGCCAGCAGGCGGGTGGATGAGCAGTTCTTC. It is translated as CASRRVDEQFF.